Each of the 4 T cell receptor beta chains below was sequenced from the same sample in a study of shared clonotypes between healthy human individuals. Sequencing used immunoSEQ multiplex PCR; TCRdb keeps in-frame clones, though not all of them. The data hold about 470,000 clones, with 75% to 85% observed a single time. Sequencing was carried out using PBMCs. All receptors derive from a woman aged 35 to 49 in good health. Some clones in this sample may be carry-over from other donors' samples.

The CDR3 coding sequence is TGTGCCAGCAGCCCGACAGGGTCGGACACTGAAGCTTTCTTT. This encodes CASSPTGSDTEAFF. V gene TRBV11-3 combines with J gene TRBJ1-1; 7 bases are shared with TRBD1. Germline CDR1 and CDR2: SGHNT and YENEEA. The CDR3 has 14 amino acids. V was pared by 5 bases and J by 3 bases, with 6 bases of the junction left unmatched.

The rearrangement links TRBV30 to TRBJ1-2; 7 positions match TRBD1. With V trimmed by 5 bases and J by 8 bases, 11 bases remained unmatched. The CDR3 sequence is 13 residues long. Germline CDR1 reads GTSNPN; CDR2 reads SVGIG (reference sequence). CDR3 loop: CAWGPGTVNGYTF. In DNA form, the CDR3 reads TGTGCCTGGGGTCCCGGGACAGTGAACGGCTACACCTTC.

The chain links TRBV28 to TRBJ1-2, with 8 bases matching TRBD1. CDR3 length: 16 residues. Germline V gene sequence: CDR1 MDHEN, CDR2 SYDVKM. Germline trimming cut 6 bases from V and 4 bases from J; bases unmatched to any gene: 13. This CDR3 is CASSQGQAVFIYGYTF. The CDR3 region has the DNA TGTGCCAGCAGCCAGGGACAGGCCGTATTTATCTATGGCTACACCTTC.

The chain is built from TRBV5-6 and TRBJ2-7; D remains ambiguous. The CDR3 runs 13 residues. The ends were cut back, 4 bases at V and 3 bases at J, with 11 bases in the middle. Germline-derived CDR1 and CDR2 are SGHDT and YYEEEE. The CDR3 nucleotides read TGTGCCAGCAGCGCCGGGCCTGACTACGAGCAGTACTTC. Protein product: CASSAGPDYEQYF.